This paragraph reports one T cell receptor (beta chain). The entry originates in a study of blood T cell repertoires in COVID-19. As for the study in general: The samples span acute and convalescent COVID-19 from the United States, Italy and Spain. PBMCs, B-cell-depleted T cells, or T cells provided the cDNA or gDNA that made up the material.

Per the original data handling: Amplifying reference gene primers gave estimates of nucleated cell counts. The repertoire was sequenced with immunoSEQ multiplex PCR; TCRdb's copy has only in-frame clones and lacks some. That table is the source of V, J and clone size, and D and trimming were worked out from the DNA. The sample consists of approximately 300,000 clones, around four fifths of them appearing once. This CDR3 is built from 14 residues. The germline CDR1 and CDR2 sequences are LGHDT and YNNKEL (reference sequence). Trimming stripped 4 bases from V and 7 bases from J, with 17 bases between. The specimen was peripheral blood. The chain joins TRBV3-1 (or the pseudogene TRBV3-2) to TRBJ2-7; maybe TRBD2 (6 bases). The clonotype originates from a woman aged 50 to 60 with active or convalescent COVID-19. The CDR3 nucleotides are TGTGCCAGCAGCCGCGGACCTATTCGGGGGGAGCAGTACTTC. Residues: CASSRGPIRGEQYF.